This TCR delta chain was captured in a study of gamma-delta chains in newborns, infants, children. TCRdb used CATT to re-call clones from the reads. The table includes roughly 4,200 delta-chain clones, more than 5% detected once. This clone has just a few counts. The ends were cut back, 0 bases at V and 3 bases at J, with 8 bases in the middle. The germline CDR1 and CDR2 sequences are GEAIGNYY and EKD. The CDR3 extends over 16 amino acids. The V and J genes are TRDV2 and TRDJ3; D remains ambiguous. The sample taken for sequencing was blood. The source of this sequence is a child who was a newborn, infant or young child, either healthy, febrile or measles-vaccinated (not recorded which). CDR3 loop: CACDTFVDWDTRQMFF. DNA for the CDR3: TGTGCCTGTGACACCTTCGTGGACTGGGACACCCGACAGATGTTTTTC.